This T cell receptor (beta chain) was recorded in a study of CD8 T cells in Susac syndrome. About this clonotype itself: Its antigen is unidentified.

In blood CD8+ and CD4+ T cells, TCR beta underwent sequencing. The recently defined diagnostic criteria for definite or probable disease were met by the Susac syndrome patients. The ends were cut back, 3 bases at V and 6 bases at J, with 17 bases in the middle. Germline V gene data show CDR1 as MDHEN and CDR2 as SYDVKM. This CDR3 is 15 amino acids long. Random hexamers were used to reverse transcribe 0.5 to 1 ug of RNA. TCRdb re-called the immunoSEQ multiplex PCR reads through MiXCR, storing one row per CDR3 protein. The profile shows about 140,000 distinct CDR3 sequences, more than 85% of them singletons. Study-wide points: By the study's own acknowledgment, its TCR sequencing and HLA analysis included relatively few individuals. In Susac syndrome, the CD4+ T cell repertoires did not show clonal expansion.

The sample was CD4+ T cells from PBMCs. The chain recombines TRBV28 with TRBJ1-2, with TRBD1 as a possible D gene (5 bases). This TCR was sampled from a human donor with Susac syndrome. The CDR3 region has the DNA TGTGCCAGCAGTTTTTATCAGGGAAGACAAGATGGCTACACCTTC. It codes for CASSFYQGRQDGYTF.